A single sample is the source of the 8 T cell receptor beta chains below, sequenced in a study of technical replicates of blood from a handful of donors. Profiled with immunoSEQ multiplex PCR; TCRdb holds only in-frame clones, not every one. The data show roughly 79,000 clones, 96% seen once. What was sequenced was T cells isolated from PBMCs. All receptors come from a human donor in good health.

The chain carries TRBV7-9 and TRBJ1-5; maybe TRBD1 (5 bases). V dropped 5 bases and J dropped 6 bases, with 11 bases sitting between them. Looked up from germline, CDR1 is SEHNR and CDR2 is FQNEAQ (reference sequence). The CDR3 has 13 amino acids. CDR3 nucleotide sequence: TGTGCCAGCAGCGGCAGGGTCTCTCAGCCCCAGCATTTT. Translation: CASSGRVSQPQHF.

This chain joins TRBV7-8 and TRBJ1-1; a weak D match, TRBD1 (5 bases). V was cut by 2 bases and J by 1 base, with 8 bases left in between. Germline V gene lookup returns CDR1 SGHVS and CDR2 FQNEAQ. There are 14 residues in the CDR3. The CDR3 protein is CASSLRGRNTEAFF. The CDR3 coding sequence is TGTGCCAGCAGCTTAAGGGGTAGGAACACTGAAGCTTTCTTT. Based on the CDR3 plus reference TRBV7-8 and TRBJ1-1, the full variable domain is GAGVSQSPRYKVAKRGQDVALRCDPISGHVSLFWYQQALGQGPEFLTYFQNEAQLDKSGLPSDRFFAERPEGSVSTLKIQRTQQEDSAVYLCASSLRGRNTEAFFGQGTRLTVV.

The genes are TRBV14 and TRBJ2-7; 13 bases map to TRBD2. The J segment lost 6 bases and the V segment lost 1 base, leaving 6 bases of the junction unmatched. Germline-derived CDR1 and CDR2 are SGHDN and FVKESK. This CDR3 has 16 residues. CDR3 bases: TGTGCCAGCAGCCAAGGGACTAGCGGGAGCTATTCCGAGCAGTACTTC. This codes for CASSQGTSGSYSEQYF.

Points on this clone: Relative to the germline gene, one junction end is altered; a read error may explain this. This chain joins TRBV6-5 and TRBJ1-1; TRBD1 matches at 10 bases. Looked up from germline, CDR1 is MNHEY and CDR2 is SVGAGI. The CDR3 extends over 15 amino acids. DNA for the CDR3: TGTGCCAGCAGTAGGACAGGGGGAGGGAACGCTGAAGCTTTCTTT. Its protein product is CASSRTGGGNAEAFF.

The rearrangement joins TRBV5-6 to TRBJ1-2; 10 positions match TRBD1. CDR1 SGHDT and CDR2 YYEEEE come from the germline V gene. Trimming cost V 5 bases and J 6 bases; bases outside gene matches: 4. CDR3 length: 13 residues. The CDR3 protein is CASRRDRGDGYTF. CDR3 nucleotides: TGTGCCAGCAGACGGGACAGGGGTGATGGCTACACCTTC.

The CDR3 here is CATSPVTGEQFF. The CDR3 nucleotides read TGTGCCACCAGCCCCGTGACCGGGGAGCAGTTCTTC. The V call is TRBV15, the J call TRBJ2-1; no clear D gene. Trimming shortened V by 5 bases and J by 10 bases, and 12 bases separated the two germline ends. Germline V gene sequence: CDR1 LNHNV, CDR2 YYDKDF (reference sequence). The CDR3 runs to 12 residues.

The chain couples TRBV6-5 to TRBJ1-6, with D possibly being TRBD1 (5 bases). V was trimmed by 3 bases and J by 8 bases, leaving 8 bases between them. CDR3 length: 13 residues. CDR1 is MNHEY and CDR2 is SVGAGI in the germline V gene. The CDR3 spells CASSYGGDSPLHF. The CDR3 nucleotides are TGTGCCAGCAGTTATGGGGGGGATTCACCCCTCCACTTT.

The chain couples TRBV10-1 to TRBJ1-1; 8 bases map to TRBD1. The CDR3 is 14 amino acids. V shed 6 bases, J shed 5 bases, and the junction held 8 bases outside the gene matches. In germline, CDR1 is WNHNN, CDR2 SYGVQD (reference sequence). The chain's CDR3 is CASRAGTGGTEAFF. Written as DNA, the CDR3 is TGCGCCAGCAGAGCCGGGACAGGTGGGACTGAAGCTTTCTTT.